The next 15 T cell receptor beta chains were all read from a single sample in a study of cytomegalovirus exposure and HLA in healthy donors (dated 2017 in TCRdb). Receptors were amplified or captured by the immunoSEQ multiplex PCR assay. For the multiplex PCR, a mixture combining 60 forward primers for TCR Vbeta segments and 13 reverse primers for TCR Jbeta segments was used. The clones in this table, taken by TCRdb from immuneACCESS, are in-frame only. Not every clone is retained; where verified, under half of the shortfall comes from an unresolved V gene, and the cause of the rest is unknown. This sample is represented by 95,000 to 120,000 clones; 60% to 80% of them were singletons. The top ten clonotypes cover about 8.3% of the sample. Specimen: PBMCs. The source is a man younger than 30 in good health and CMV-seropositive.

The rearrangement uses TRBV18 and TRBJ1-2; possible D gene TRBD1, 6 bases. Deletions cut 3 bases from V and 6 bases from J, with 8 bases between. Germline V gives CDR1 KGHSH, CDR2 LQKENI. This CDR3 has 12 amino acids. The CDR3 bases are TGTGCCAGCTCACCCCGACAGGATGGCTACACCTTC. Translating it yields CASSPRQDGYTF.

The chain is built from TRBV2 and TRBJ1-2; D ambiguous. Germline values: CDR1 SNHLY, CDR2 FYNNEI. The ends were cut back, 7 bases at V and 4 bases at J, with 13 bases in the middle. CDR3 size: 13 residues. The CDR3 DNA follows: TGTGCCAGCAAAGTCATGCCGGTCTATGGCTACACCTTC. It yields the protein CASKVMPVYGYTF.

This sequence joins TRBV6-1 and TRBJ1-1; 7 bases align to TRBD1. The CDR3 spans 13 residues. Germline loops: CDR1 MNHNS, CDR2 SASEGT. J lost 7 bases, V lost 5 bases, and 7 bases had no gene match. CDR3 nucleotide sequence: TGTGCCAGCAGTCCCCGGGACAGACGTGAAGCTTTCTTT. This sequence encodes CASSPRDRREAFF.

This clone appeared a few times. V and J are TRBV25-1 and TRBJ2-1, with 9 nucleotides matching TRBD2. With V trimmed by 3 bases and J by 5 bases, 5 bases remained unmatched. The CDR3 has 15 amino acids. Looked up from germline, CDR1 is MGHDK and CDR2 is SYGVNS. The CDR3 DNA reads TGTGCCAGCAGTGAGCGGCTAGCGGGGAACAATGAGCAGTTCTTC. Its translation: CASSERLAGNNEQFF.

The rearrangement links TRBV19 to TRBJ2-7, with D tentatively TRBD2 (5 bases). Germline V gives CDR1 LNHDA, CDR2 SQIVND (reference sequence). The CDR3 extends over 12 amino acids. The V gene lost 3 bases and the J gene lost 5 bases, with 8 bases spanning the gap. The CDR3 spells CASSMFGNEQYF. Here the CDR3 DNA reads TGTGCCAGTAGTATGTTCGGGAACGAGCAGTACTTC. Combining the CDR3 with reference TRBV19 and TRBJ2-7 gives the whole variable domain DGGITQSPKYLFRKEGQNVTLSCEQNLNHDAMYWYRQDPGQGLRLIYYSQIVNDFQKGDIAEGYSVSREKKESFPLTVTSAQKNPTAFYLCASSMFGNEQYFGPGTRLTVT.

Here the CDR3 DNA reads TGTGCCAGCAGTGTGGGGACACCGAACACTGAAGCTTTCTTT. It translates to CASSVGTPNTEAFF. This chain links TRBV6-1 with TRBJ1-1, with a tentative D call TRBD1 (6 bases). The CDR3 extends over 14 amino acids. With 4 bases removed from V and 1 base from J, the gap between germline ends came to 10 bases. CDR1 is MNHNS and CDR2 is SASEGT in the germline V gene.

The V call is TRBV7-9, the J call TRBJ2-5; possible D gene TRBD1, 6 bases. The CDR3 runs to 14 residues. Germline CDR1 is SEHNR and CDR2 is FQNEAQ (reference sequence). V gave up 1 base and J gave up 6 bases, with 12 bases separating them. The CDR3 coding sequence is TGTGCCAGCAGCTTAGGGACAGATGGAAAGACCCAGTACTTC. Residues: CASSLGTDGKTQYF.

This chain connects TRBV4-1 to TRBJ2-7; the D gene is possibly TRBD1 (6 bases). CDR1 is MGHRA and CDR2 is YSYEKL in the germline V gene. The CDR3 length is 13 residues. Trimming took off 2 bases at V and 4 bases at J, with 9 bases between the two ends. CDR3 loop: CASSQSTGYEQYF. The CDR3, as DNA: TGCGCCAGCAGCCAATCAACAGGGTACGAGCAGTACTTC.

This chain links TRBV30 with TRBJ2-7; 8 bases map to TRBD1. Germline-derived CDR1 and CDR2 are GTSNPN and SVGIG (reference sequence). Trimming cost V 5 bases and J 7 bases; bases outside gene matches: 19. The CDR3 length is 16 residues. The CDR3 protein is CAWCRERTGRIREQYF. CDR3 sequence (DNA): TGTGCCTGGTGTCGCGAACGGACAGGGAGAATAAGGGAGCAGTACTTC.

This chain joins TRBV5-4 and TRBJ2-1; 8 nucleotides align to TRBD1. V dropped 1 base and J dropped 10; count of bases not matched to a gene: 7. Germline values: CDR1 SGHNT, CDR2 YYREEE (reference sequence). The CDR3 loop spans 14 amino acids. The CDR3 DNA reads TGTGCCAGCAGCTTGATGGGGCCAGGGGGCGAGCAGTTCTTC. Its protein is CASSLMGPGGEQFF. Full variable domain (remainder filled in from reference TRBV5-4 and TRBJ2-1): ETGVTQSPTHLIKTRGQQVTLRCSSQSGHNTVSWYQQALGQGPQFIFQYYREEENGRGNFPPRFSGLQFPNYSSELNVNALELDDSALYLCASSLMGPGGEQFFGPGTRLTVL.

The genes are TRBV2 and TRBJ1-2, with D perhaps TRBD1 (6 bases). The V end was cut by 6 bases, the J end by 6 bases, with 14 bases between. The CDR3 consists of 13 residues. Germline V gene sequence: CDR1 SNHLY, CDR2 FYNNEI. In DNA, the CDR3 is TGTGCCAGCAGCCCCTTACAGGGTAATGGCTACACCTTC. Translation: CASSPLQGNGYTF.

CDR3 coding DNA: TGCGCCAGCAGCTTGGGGACAGTCGATTACGAGCAGTACTTC. Amino acids: CASSLGTVDYEQYF. The rearrangement uses TRBV5-1 and TRBJ2-7; tentative D call: TRBD1 (6 bases). Trimming left V 0 bases short and J 4 bases short, with 11 bases between. CDR1 and CDR2 from the germline V gene are SGHRS and YFSETQ. The CDR3 length is 14 residues.

The chain recombines TRBV7-2 with TRBJ2-2, with 8 positions matching TRBD2. This CDR3 spans 14 amino acids. V trimming: 6 bases; J trimming: 7 bases; junction bases outside the gene matches: 7. Germline loops: CDR1 SGHTA, CDR2 FQGNSA. CDR3 in DNA: TGTGCCAGCAGTCACGGGGGGGCTGACGGGGAGCTGTTTTTT. Residues: CASSHGGADGELFF.

The chain employs TRBV30 and TRBJ1-6, with 10 positions matching TRBD1. Germline lookup yields CDR1 GTSNPN and CDR2 SVGIG (reference sequence). V lost 4 bases and J lost 9; bases outside the gene matches: 3. This CDR3 spans 13 amino acids. The CDR3 DNA is TGTGCCTGGACGGGACAGGGGAGTTCACCCCTCCACTTT. As protein: CAWTGQGSSPLHF. Using reference TRBV30 and TRBJ1-6 for the parts outside the CDR3, the full variable domain is SQTIHQWPATLVQPVGSPLSLECTVEGTSNPNLYWYRQAAGRGLQLLFYSVGIGQISSEVPQNLSASRPQDRQFILSSKKLLLSDSGFYLCAWTGQGSSPLHFGNGTRLTVT.

The chain has TRBV27 and TRBJ2-6; D might be TRBD1 (6 bases). The CDR3 length is 14 residues. Germline V CDR1 and CDR2: MNHEY, SMNVEV (reference sequence). Trimming left V 9 bases short and J 0 bases short, with 9 bases between. CDR3 region: CASTGFSGANVLTF. The CDR3 bases are TGTGCCAGTACAGGGTTCTCTGGGGCCAACGTCCTGACTTTC.